This T cell receptor (beta chain) was profiled in a study of radiotherapy plus CTLA-4 blockade in lung cancer. Overall study context: Objective responses were observed in around 17% of patients, and disease control was achieved by approximately 30%. General study findings and limits: In blood, after radiotherapy plus ipilimumab, tumor-derived TCR clones expanded.

In regard to this clone: The antigen is undetermined.

Profiled with immunoSEQ multiplex PCR; TCRdb holds only in-frame clones, not every one. This repertoire shows tens of thousands of clones, around 79% found once; its top ten account for around 9.5%. Focal radiation plus CTLA-4 blockade with ipilimumab was given to patients with chemo-refractory metastatic non-small-cell lung cancer. V lost 1 base to trimming and J lost 2 bases, with 9 bases between them. The CDR3 totals 15 residues. Germline values: CDR1 LNHDA, CDR2 SQIVND (reference sequence). The chain carries TRBV19 and TRBJ1-5; D is unresolved. The receptor was isolated from a human donor with non-small cell lung cancer who had stable disease on radiotherapy plus ipilimumab. The specimen was peripheral blood, collected from a patient treated with radiotherapy plus ipilimumab. The CDR3 nucleotides read TGTGCCAGTAGTATAGGGCCCGAGCGCAATCAGCCCCAGCATTTT. This encodes CASSIGPERNQPQHF.